These 27 T cell receptor beta chains were all obtained from the same sample, sequenced in a study of human T cells and chemical hapten exposure. Time point specified: pre-sensitization, week 0. This sample's treatment: therapeutic diphenylcyclopropenone sensitization with weekly scalp DPC. TCRdb recomputed calls from the RACE reads with MiXCR, one row per CDR3 protein. The data show 300,000 to 450,000 distinct CDR3 sequences, 5.1% seen once. Sequencing used whole blood, obtained in connection with sensitization to the hapten diphenylcyclopropenone (DPC). These receptor sequences come from a woman aged 45-65 years with alopecia areata. Some clones in this sample may be carry-over from other donors' samples.

There are a few counts of this clonotype. CDR3 loop: CASSAGARGTEAFF. In nucleotides, the CDR3 is TGTGCCAGCAGTGCAGGGGCTCGGGGCACTGAAGCTTTCTTT. The chain carries TRBV6-1 and TRBJ1-1, with D perhaps matching TRBD1 (6 bases). Trimming took 4 bases from V and 4 from J, leaving 13 bases between them. CDR1 and CDR2 from the germline V gene are MNHNS and SASEGT. The CDR3 has 14 amino acids.

This clonotype was recorded at least ten times. The V and J genes are TRBV27 and TRBJ2-7; unclear D gene. V was clipped by 2 bases and J by 3 bases, with 8 bases between them. This CDR3 is built from 13 residues. Germline V lookup: CDR1 MNHEY, CDR2 SMNVEV (reference sequence). CDR3 sequence: CASSLRIGYEQYF. The CDR3 region has the DNA TGTGCCAGCAGTTTACGTATCGGCTACGAGCAGTACTTC.

This clonotype occurred many times. The chain couples TRBV5-1 to TRBJ1-2; 8 positions match TRBD1. Per germline, CDR1 SGHRS and CDR2 YFSETQ. This CDR3 spans 15 amino acids. J gave up 0 bases and V 3 bases, and 4 bases lay outside the gene matches. The CDR3 region has the DNA TGCGCCAGCAGCTACGGACAGGGTACTAACTATGGCTACACCTTC. Translating gives CASSYGQGTNYGYTF.

This clonotype was detected ten times or more. The chain couples TRBV20-1 to TRBJ2-3, with D uncertain. Trimming took off 3 bases at V and 8 bases at J, with 18 bases between the two ends. The CDR3 contains 14 residues. Germline assignment: CDR1 DFQATT and CDR2 SNEGSKA (reference sequence). The DNA of the CDR3 is TGCAGTGCTAGCCGCCCTAGTGGGATCAGTACGCAGTATTTT. Protein product: CSASRPSGISTQYF.

CDR3 sequence: CASWNEGVIETQYF. In DNA, the CDR3 is TGTGCCAGCTGGAATGAGGGGGTTATCGAGACCCAGTACTTC. V and J are TRBV2 and TRBJ2-5; the D gene is possibly TRBD1 (6 bases). The CDR3 length is 14 residues. Looked up from germline, CDR1 is SNHLY and CDR2 is FYNNEI. V was trimmed by 8 bases and J by 5 bases, leaving 18 bases between them.

V is TRBV18 and J is TRBJ2-3; D is undetermined. This CDR3 contains 15 residues. CDR1 is KGHSH, CDR2 LQKENI, per germline. V lost 6 bases and J lost 4, with 17 bases in between. CDR3 in amino acids: CASSLPAAVPDTQYF. The CDR3 region has the DNA TGTGCCAGCTCCCTCCCCGCGGCCGTCCCAGATACGCAGTATTTT.

The genes are TRBV6-5 and TRBJ1-5; D remains unclear. The CDR3 runs to 13 residues. Germline lookup yields CDR1 MNHEY and CDR2 SVGAGI. V dropped 6 bases and J dropped 4 bases, with 10 bases sitting between them. The CDR3 here is CASSPAMNQPQHF. CDR3 in DNA: TGTGCCAGCAGCCCCGCGATGAATCAGCCCCAGCATTTT.

This clonotype was counted ten times or more. This rearrangement joins TRBV3-1 to TRBJ1-1; D gene ambiguous. This CDR3 region has 15 residues. Germline assignment: CDR1 LGHDT and CDR2 YNNKEL (reference sequence). With 1 base removed from V and 1 base from J, the gap between germline ends came to 10 bases. The CDR3 loop is CASSQGRGKNTEAFF. CDR3 sequence (DNA): TGTGCCAGCAGCCAAGGAAGAGGGAAGAACACTGAAGCTTTCTTT.

This clonotype has at least ten counts. The CDR3 region has the DNA TGTGCCTGGAGTGTTGGTTGGGGGGGAAATCAGCCCCAGCATTTT. Protein product: CAWSVGWGGNQPQHF. This chain links TRBV30 with TRBJ1-5; possibly TRBD1 for D (5 bases). The CDR3 is 15 residues long. Germline lookup yields CDR1 GTSNPN and CDR2 SVGIG (reference sequence). V lost 0 bases, J lost 4 bases, and 13 bases lay in between.

There are a few counts of this clonotype. The chain combines TRBV15 with TRBJ2-3; D remains ambiguous. The V gene lost 4 bases and the J gene lost 5 bases, with 4 bases spanning the gap. CDR3 length equals 11 residues. Germline V lookup: CDR1 LNHNV, CDR2 YYDKDF (reference sequence). The CDR3 DNA reads TGTGCCACCAGCACCGGAGATACGCAGTATTTT. Translated: CATSTGDTQYF. The complete variable domain, with remaining parts taken from reference TRBV15 and TRBJ2-3, reads DAMVIQNPRYQVTQFGKPVTLSCSQTLNHNVMYWYQQKSSQAPKLLFHYYDKDFNNEADTPDNFQSRRPNTSFCFLDIRSPGLGDTAMYLCATSTGDTQYFGPGTRLTVL.

In this sample, this clonotype turned up many times. The V call is TRBV5-4, the J call TRBJ2-1; 7 bases fit TRBD1. CDR1 is SGHNT and CDR2 is YYREEE in the germline V gene (reference sequence). The CDR3 spans 13 residues. V lost 4 bases to trimming and J lost 9 bases; unmatched junction nucleotides: 7. The CDR3 coding sequence is TGTGCCAGCAGCGCCGGACAGGCGGCTGAGCAGTTCTTC. It codes for CASSAGQAAEQFF.

The chain has TRBV21-1 and TRBJ1-2; TRBD1, the D gene given by the table, was not confirmed from the DNA. TRBV21-1 is deemed a pseudogene. CDR3 length: 19 amino acids. The chain's CDR3 is CASSTSTGPEHSLNYGYTF. CDR3 coding DNA: TGTGCCAGCAGCACATCGACAGGGCCCGAACATTCCCTTAACTATGGCTACACCTTC.

This clonotype showed up many times. The CDR3 spells CASSQDGYGEQYF. As DNA, the CDR3 is TGTGCCAGCAGCCAAGACGGGTACGGCGAGCAGTACTTC. The chain uses TRBV3-1 and TRBJ2-7; D gene unclear. Germline lookup yields CDR1 LGHDT and CDR2 YNNKEL (reference sequence). V lost 0 bases to trimming and J lost 6 bases, with 9 bases between them. The CDR3 runs 13 residues.

This clonotype was recorded many times. CDR3 in DNA: TGCAGCGCCCCCGAGGGACAGGGGAATGGGGCCAACGTCCTGACTTTC. Translated, it gives CSAPEGQGNGANVLTF. The gene calls are TRBV29-1 and TRBJ2-6, with TRBD1 matching 10 bases. J lost 3 bases, V lost 7 bases, and 9 bases had no gene match. CDR1 SQVTM and CDR2 ANQGSEA come from the germline V gene. This CDR3 contains 16 residues.

In this sample, this clonotype turned up many times. The rearrangement uses TRBV7-2 and TRBJ2-5; D unclear. The CDR3 extends over 15 amino acids. Trimming removed 1 base at V and 7 bases at J, with 16 bases between. In germline, CDR1 is SGHTA, CDR2 FQGNSA. The CDR3 is CASSLGPTLRSTQYF. For the CDR3, the DNA is TGTGCCAGCAGCTTAGGCCCGACGTTAAGATCGACCCAGTACTTC.

This clonotype was seen a few times. The CDR3 loop reads CASSQRFQRGGSTDTQYF. As DNA, the CDR3 is TGTGCCAGCAGCCAACGTTTTCAGCGGGGGGGTAGCACAGATACGCAGTATTTT. V usage is TRBV3-1 and J usage is TRBJ2-3; TRBD2 agrees at 10 bases. CDR3 length: 18 amino acids. V was pared by 2 bases and J by 0 bases, with 8 bases of the junction left unmatched. The germline V gene has CDR1 LGHDT and CDR2 YNNKEL (reference sequence).

V usage is TRBV2 and J usage is TRBJ2-7; D remains unclear. The CDR3 is 13 residues long. Trimming pared 5 bases from V and 7 bases from J, leaving 15 bases between. The germline V gene has CDR1 SNHLY and CDR2 FYNNEI. The chain's CDR3 is CASSPWGAREQYF. The CDR3 region has the DNA TGTGCCAGCAGTCCGTGGGGTGCGCGGGAGCAGTACTTC.

The rearrangement uses TRBV13 and TRBJ2-5; D may be TRBD2 (5 bases). This CDR3 contains 12 residues. V dropped 6 bases and J dropped 11 bases, with 16 bases sitting between them. Germline CDR1 and CDR2: PRHDT and FYEKMQ (reference sequence). The CDR3 spells CASSHGSRGQYF. DNA of the CDR3: TGTGCCAGCAGTCACGGGTCGCGAGGGCAGTACTTC.

This rearrangement joins TRBV28 to TRBJ1-5, with D possibly being TRBD1 (6 bases). Germline loops: CDR1 MDHEN, CDR2 SYDVKM. The CDR3 has 17 residues. V lost 2 bases, J lost 4 bases, and 18 bases lay in between. The CDR3: CASSLPDEAGANQPQHF. The CDR3 DNA follows: TGTGCCAGCAGTTTACCCGATGAGGCAGGGGCGAATCAGCCCCAGCATTTT. Filled out from reference TRBV28 and TRBJ1-5, the complete variable domain reads DVKVTQSSRYLVKRTGEKVFLECVQDMDHENMFWYRQDPGLGLRLIYFSYDVKMKEKGDIPEGYSVSREKKERFSLILESASTNQTSMYLCASSLPDEAGANQPQHFGDGTRLSIL.

This clonotype has a count of ten or more. The chain joins TRBV5-1 to TRBJ1-6; no firm D call. V lost 2 bases and J 8 bases, leaving 23 bases between the germline ends. Germline V gene data show CDR1 as SGHRS and CDR2 as YFSETQ. This CDR3 is built from 18 residues. CDR3 DNA: TGCGCCAGCAGCTTAAGGGCGGATACTGTCCTTTCTCATTCACCCCTCCACTTT. This codes for CASSLRADTVLSHSPLHF.

This clonotype was seen only a few times. The chain recombines TRBV7-9 with TRBJ2-3; D is possibly TRBD1 (5 bases). The CDR3 spans 14 residues. Trimming pared 5 bases from V and 0 bases from J, leaving 9 bases between. CDR1 SEHNR and CDR2 FQNEAQ come from the germline V gene (reference sequence). The CDR3 spells CASSGAPSTDTQYF. CDR3 DNA: TGTGCCAGCAGCGGGGCTCCTAGCACAGATACGCAGTATTTT.

This clonotype showed up many times. The rearrangement links TRBV27 to TRBJ1-2; TRBD1 matches 7 bases. The V gene's germline CDR1 is MNHEY and CDR2 SMNVEV (reference sequence). The CDR3 contains 15 residues. V dropped 5 bases and J dropped 3; count of bases not matched to a gene: 9. The CDR3 DNA reads as TGTGCCAGCAGTCCCGCCTCAGACAGGGACTATGGCTACACCTTC. This encodes CASSPASDRDYGYTF.

This clonotype was counted between two and nine times. The chain links TRBV12-5 to TRBJ2-5; D remains unclear. This CDR3 region has 15 residues. Germline V CDR1 and CDR2: LGHNT, FRNRAP. V was trimmed by 4 bases and J by 4 bases, leaving 16 bases between them. The CDR3 sequence is CASGSGFFGRETQYF. DNA for the CDR3: TGTGCTAGTGGTTCGGGTTTCTTTGGGCGAGAGACCCAGTACTTC.

This clonotype was detected only a few times. V usage is TRBV29-1 and J usage is TRBJ1-2, with D hard to call. V was shortened by 3 bases and J by 3 bases, with 14 bases between the two germline ends. CDR1 and CDR2 (germline): SQVTM, ANQGSEA. The CDR3 loop spans 14 amino acids. CDR3 sequence reads: CSVEGKGRDYGYTF. The CDR3 DNA reads TGCAGCGTTGAGGGGAAGGGAAGGGACTATGGCTACACCTTC. Combining the CDR3 with reference TRBV29-1 and TRBJ1-2 gives the whole variable domain SAVISQKPSRDICQRGTSLTIQCQVDSQVTMMFWYRQQPGQSLTLIATANQGSEATYESGFVIDKFPISRPNLTFSTLTVSNMSPEDSSIYLCSVEGKGRDYGYTFGSGTRLTVV.

This clonotype was counted a few times. This sequence joins TRBV7-2 and TRBJ2-2, with 8 bases matching TRBD1. Per germline, CDR1 SGHTA and CDR2 FQGNSA. CDR3 length: 15 residues. V trimming: 3 bases; J trimming: 10 bases; junction bases outside the gene matches: 10. This CDR3 reads CASSFRAGGLMELFF. The DNA for the CDR3 is TGTGCCAGCAGCTTTAGGGCAGGGGGCTTGATGGAGCTGTTTTTT.

This clonotype came up a few times. Here the CDR3 DNA reads TGTGCCAGCAGCTCGTACAGGGACTCTGGGGCCAACGTCCTGACTTTC. It specifies CASSSYRDSGANVLTF. The chain combines TRBV11-2 with TRBJ2-6, with D maybe TRBD1 (6 bases). With 4 bases removed from V and 0 bases from J, the gap between germline ends came to 10 bases. CDR1 is SGHAT and CDR2 is FQNNGV in the germline V gene. The CDR3 spans 16 residues.

This clonotype appeared a few times. This chain uses TRBV12-3 or TRBV12-4 with TRBJ2-7; weak D call: TRBD1 (6 bases). CDR3 length equals 13 residues. Trimming removed 5 bases at V and 1 base at J, with 9 bases between. CDR3 region: CASSKDSSYEQYF. The CDR3 nucleotides read TGTGCCAGCAGTAAGGACAGTTCCTACGAGCAGTACTTC.